Listed here are 10 T cell receptor beta chains from one sample, sequenced in a study of blood T cell repertoires in COVID-19 (dated by TCRdb to 2019 to 2021). Receptor amplification or capture employed the immunoSEQ multiplex PCR assay. The table was pulled from immuneACCESS by TCRdb, which kept in-frame rearrangements only. Such tables lose some clones; where checked, under half of the loss comes from unresolved V genes, and the rest has no known cause. The sample table records 160,000 or so clones; around 84% of these occur just once. The ten biggest clones cover 9.8% of the sample. The sequenced material came from peripheral blood. These receptors were taken from a woman aged 45-59 years with acute or convalescent COVID-19.

CDR3 in amino acids: CASSQQGGETQYF. As DNA, the CDR3 is TGTGCCAGCAGCCAACAGGGGGGCGAGACCCAGTACTTC. The rearrangement joins TRBV14 to TRBJ2-5; D may be TRBD1 (7 bases). This CDR3 has 13 residues. With 2 bases removed from V and 5 bases from J, the gap between germline ends came to 9 bases. The germline V gene encodes CDR1 SGHDN and CDR2 FVKESK.

This rearrangement joins TRBV18 to TRBJ2-5; 11 positions agree with TRBD2. J gave up 2 bases and V 6 bases, and 8 bases lay outside the gene matches. The germline V gene has CDR1 KGHSH and CDR2 LQKENI. The CDR3 consists of 16 residues. Written as DNA, the CDR3 is TGTGCCAGCTCGCCCCCTAGCGGGGGGACTCAAGAGACCCAGTACTTC. It encodes CASSPPSGGTQETQYF.

The chain employs TRBV28 and TRBJ1-3, with D uncertain. CDR3 length: 15 amino acids. From germline, CDR1 is MDHEN and CDR2 SYDVKM. V shed 1 base and J shed 0 bases, with 7 bases lying between them. The CDR3: CASSLYGSSGNTIYF. The CDR3 DNA is TGTGCCAGCAGTTTATACGGGAGCTCTGGAAACACCATATATTTT.

The chain links TRBV6-6 to TRBJ2-7; 8 nucleotides agree with TRBD1. The trim removed 5 bases at V and 4 bases at J, leaving 7 bases unmatched. Germline V CDR1 and CDR2: MNHNY, SVGAGI (reference sequence). The CDR3 sequence is 14 residues long. The CDR3 region is CASSHEGQEYEQYF. The CDR3 DNA follows: TGTGCCAGCAGTCACGAGGGACAGGAGTACGAGCAGTACTTC.

The V call is TRBV12-3 or TRBV12-4, the J call TRBJ2-7; D is possibly TRBD2 (5 bases). The CDR3 consists of 13 residues. V lost 3 bases, J lost 3 bases, and 9 bases lay in between. The CDR3 coding sequence is TGTGCCAGCAGTTTCGGACTTGGCTACGAGCAGTACTTC. Translated, it gives CASSFGLGYEQYF.

The gene calls are TRBV7-2 and TRBJ1-1; possibly TRBD1 for D (5 bases). V lost 1 base to trimming and J lost 5 bases, with 8 bases between them. The CDR3 contains 13 residues. Germline V lookup: CDR1 SGHTA, CDR2 FQGNSA. The CDR3 here is CASSLGGRTEAFF. As DNA, the CDR3 is TGTGCCAGCAGCTTAGGGGGGAGGACTGAAGCTTTCTTT.

This chain uses TRBV4-1 with TRBJ2-5, with 15 nucleotides matching TRBD2. The V and J ends lost 3 bases and 0 bases, in that order; junction bases with no gene match: 8. The CDR3 loop spans 19 amino acids. Per the germline V gene, CDR1 is MGHRA and CDR2 is YSYEKL. The CDR3: CASSHPGLAGGPNQETQYF. CDR3 sequence (DNA): TGCGCCAGCAGCCACCCCGGACTAGCGGGGGGGCCTAACCAAGAGACCCAGTACTTC.

This clone came up many times. V gene TRBV12-3 or TRBV12-4 combines with J gene TRBJ1-5; no reliable D call. Trimming took 5 bases from V and 0 from J, leaving 2 bases between them. The CDR3 has 12 residues. CDR3 residues: CASSHSNQPQHF. In DNA, the CDR3 is TGTGCCAGCAGTCATAGCAATCAGCCCCAGCATTTT.

The rearrangement links TRBV12-3 or TRBV12-4 to TRBJ2-7, with 7 bases that match TRBD1. This CDR3 comprises 13 residues. The V segment lost 5 bases and the J segment 7 bases; nucleotides outside the gene matches: 8. The CDR3 loop is CASSRQGPREQYF. The CDR3 DNA reads TGTGCCAGCAGTCGACAGGGCCCACGGGAGCAGTACTTC.

This sequence joins TRBV7-8 and TRBJ1-3, with no clear D. Trimming shortened V by 2 bases and J by 3 bases, and 5 bases separated the two germline ends. The length of the CDR3 is 13 residues. Germline V CDR1 and CDR2: SGHVS, FQNEAQ. CDR3 bases: TGTGCCAGCAGCTTAATCAGTGGAAACACCATATATTTT. This gives the protein CASSLISGNTIYF. Using reference TRBV7-8 and TRBJ1-3 for the parts outside the CDR3, the full variable domain is GAGVSQSPRYKVAKRGQDVALRCDPISGHVSLFWYQQALGQGPEFLTYFQNEAQLDKSGLPSDRFFAERPEGSVSTLKIQRTQQEDSAVYLCASSLISGNTIYFGEGSWLTVV.